This TCR beta chain was sequenced during a study of cytomegalovirus exposure and HLA in healthy donors (dated by TCRdb to about 2017). For the wider study: An earlier analysis of 587 of the donors reported about 250 Gb of sequence data and 120 million or so unique TCR beta sequences from 150 million to 200 million T cells. Roughly 5 DR-DQ haplotypes were handled as single units for association and clustering, since linkage in the cohort was strong. Typing coverage differed by locus: A, B, C, DRB1 and DQB1 were typed in about 620-630 donors, DQA1 in about 550, DPA1 in some 600, and DPB1 in just under 480. Among about 360 genotyped donors of the cohort, an average of 235,054 unique TCR beta nucleotide sequences were sequenced per donor, about a sixth of them non-productive. Using immunosequencing, the study profiled T cell repertoires from around 680 subjects and related those repertoires to cytomegalovirus serostatus. Besides the first cohort of more than 650 subjects, a separate validation cohort made up of over 100 different subjects was used. Roughly 300 gigabases of sequencing data and approximately 84 million unique TCR sequences were included in an early release covering under 650 HLA-typed donors. Every discovery cohort repertoire had been produced on one sequencing platform. The study was designed to test whether signatures of past pathogen exposure could be identified by cataloging public T cell receptors. The genetic ancestry cluster associated with self-reported Caucasian donors included 81% of the roughly 400 genotyped donors. Donor age, sex, ethnicity and CMV serostatus were compiled together with the repertoire data. In a later genetic analysis, genome-wide SNP genotypes for about 65% of the 666 donors were used, and that subset was treated as a discovery cohort. An earlier analysis of 450 to 750 of the donors used high-throughput TCR beta sequencing to judge whether each TCR beta V gene segment behaved as functional or pseudogenic. Rather than drawing on any new phenotypic data, the later analysis identified candidate immune exposures from TCR beta sequences and the way those sequences occurred across donors. A later analysis re-examined previously published TCR beta repertoires from 610 or so donors and added high-resolution HLA genotyping to investigate patterns of TCR occurrence. HLA typing covered class I and class II loci at four-digit resolution. To predict cytomegalovirus infection status, the study brought together high-throughput TCR immunosequencing, statistical association of individual TCRs with disease status, and machine learning. The paper's findings and limits, for the study overall: A further reported finding was that TCR beta sequences accurately predicted the HLA-A and HLA-B alleles for most subjects in the first cohort. A cluster of highly shared sequence variants was judged likely to be a technical artifact of the sequencing pipeline. The authors suggested that the approach could potentially be generalized to other disease states and immunological phenotypes. The 87-base-pair reads could not distinguish some IMGT-functional V segments, including TRBV6-2 and TRBV6-3, so those segments were excluded. The study gave a list of some 150 TCR beta chains associated with cytomegalovirus. Because counts were too low, approximately 15 rarely observed V segments, including chromosome 9 orphons, were excluded from the earlier analysis of roughly 580 of the donors. In a later analysis, HLA-associated TCR beta chains showed more clonal expansion and lower generation probabilities than non-associated chains that were equally common. According to a later analysis, most CMV-associated TCR beta chains appeared to be HLA-restricted, and the HLA associations seemed to be driven largely by CMV exposure. This cohort had only TCR beta chains sequenced, and the lack of alpha or paired-chain data limited which features could be detected. Immune exposure information for the cohort was limited to CMV serostatus. Correlated functional status among segregating V segments might reflect linkage disequilibrium, but an unknown experimental factor could not be ruled out. Because HLA typing was unavailable for some donors at each locus, only the typed subset was used in association tests. In a later analysis, several top co-occurrence clusters were reported to appear linked to parvovirus B19, influenza, CMV and Epstein-Barr virus. V-gene and J-gene trimming of TCR beta chains was associated with a missense DCLRE1C variant in a later genetic analysis, and the association was replicated in an independent cohort. According to a later analysis, TCR association rates differed among HLA loci, with DRB1 alleles showing the most associated TCRs and HLA-C alleles showing the fewest. In an earlier analysis of roughly 500 of the donors, most TCR beta V segments appeared in productive rearrangements about 87% or about 30% of the time, broadly matching IMGT annotations. According to a later genetic analysis, donors in an Asian-associated ancestry cluster had fewer N-insertions in productive TCRs than the roughly 660-donor mean. A few of the identified cytomegalovirus-associated TCR beta chains were confirmed in vitro to be specific for cytomegalovirus antigens. The presence/absence analyses assumed that sequencing depth was roughly uniform across donors, and that assumption may not be true. In a later analysis, around 17,000 TCR beta sequences were associated with specific HLA alleles at a false discovery rate of 0.05. While some public TCRs were present in many individuals, most TCR sequences turned up only very rarely across donors. When HLA alleles, especially DR and DQ, strongly co-occurred, TCR associations were difficult to assign to individual alleles. The classifier was reported to diagnose cytomegalovirus status with high specificity and sensitivity in both the original cohort and the validation cohort.

A word on this clone: Its recognized antigen is unknown. No much larger clone exists at a distance of one base, and base qualities are not known.

The cohort comprised some 680 healthy bone marrow donors. At the time of sampling, all cohort members were nominally healthy, though unrecorded immune exposures were likely present. The donor tested CMV seronegative and was one of the 352 seronegative cohort members. Each donor provided a peripheral blood sample, and peripheral blood mononuclear cells were used for TCR beta sequencing. The Qiagen DNeasy Blood Extraction Kit was used to extract genomic DNA from the blood cell samples. The germline V gene yields SGHTA for CDR1 and FQGNSA for CDR2. The germline V and J ends show losses of 2 bases and 0 bases respectively, and no gene match explains 2 bases of the junction. The CDR3, cysteine through phenylalanine, is 15 amino acids long. Left in the record is the CDR3 DNA by itself, 45 bases read in frame from the first base. The library was generated by the immunoSEQ multiplex PCR assay. For the multiplex PCR, a mixture combining 60 forward primers for TCR Vbeta segments and 13 reverse primers for TCR Jbeta segments was used. A multiplex PCR assay on genomic DNA amplified the CDR3 region of rearranged TCR beta genes. The amplified TCR beta libraries were sequenced on the Illumina HiSeq System as 87-base-pair reads. Per the authors' processing: A later analysis tallied around 82 million unique TCR beta chains across the approximately 670 repertoires, and about 10 million of those chains were shared by two or more donors. Raw reads were error-corrected and collapsed into unique sequences by a nearest-neighbor algorithm in which closely related sequences were merged to remove PCR and sequencing errors. To assign V, D and J gene segments, CDR3 sequences were aligned to IMGT reference sequences. Each retained sequence needed at least a six-nucleotide match to both a V gene segment and a J gene segment. Rearrangements were classified as productive when the CDR3 lacked stop codons and remained in frame with V and J, and all other rearrangements were classified as non-productive. Following IMGT convention, CDR3 was defined as the stretch from the second conserved V-encoded cysteine up to the conserved J-encoded phenylalanine. Sequences without an unambiguous match to a single V gene segment were excluded from the earlier analysis of a few hundred of the donors. In an earlier analysis of approximately 610 of the donors, V segments were called functional above 56.7% productive rearrangements and were called segregating when the between-donor standard deviation exceeded 5%. A statistical classification framework was built for diagnosing cytomegalovirus status from the catalog of TCR beta chain sequences. In a later analysis, V and J genes were assigned by comparing TCR nucleotide sequences against IMGT/GENE-DB human TR gene sequences. The TCRdist pipeline was used in a later analysis to assign CDR3 sequences and most-parsimonious VDJ recombination scenarios. In a later analysis, each TCR beta chain was defined by its CDR3 amino acid sequence together with its V-gene family, and reads lacking a unique V-gene family were excluded. A later analysis removed 450 to 600 highly shared, low-generation-probability nucleotide sequences to deal with suspected cross-contamination and a sequencing artifact. For each public chain, a later analysis derived a clonal expansion index from normalized ranks of inferred template counts within each repertoire. In a later analysis, generation probabilities were computed using a VDJ recombination model fitted to out-of-frame rearrangements, and the results were checked against IGoR. In a later analysis, TCR-TCR, TCR-HLA and TCR-CMV co-occurrence was scored with hypergeometric tests, and a repertoire-size bias correction was applied to TCR pairs. In a later analysis, false discovery rates were estimated by permuting HLA or CMV assignments 20 times. In a later analysis, co-occurring TCRs were grouped using DBSCAN, and TCRdist sequence similarity was added for clustering within HLA-allele-positive subsets. Repertoires with fewer than 30,000 or more than 120,000 public chains, plus five repertoires with anomalous nucleotide sharing, were excluded from co-occurrence clustering. TCRdb obtained this table from immuneACCESS and retained in-frame rearrangements with V and J assigned. These tables miss some clones; where compared with another copy, unresolved V genes account for less than half of the shortfall, and the remainder is unexplained. The DNA gave D and trimming, while V, J and clone size come from that table. The sample records tens of thousands of clones, less than 70% of which are singletons. The ten biggest clones cover over 9.5% of the sample.

The clonotype comes from a woman aged 25 to 39 in good health and CMV-seronegative. The sequence links TRBV7-2 to TRBJ1-1, with 8 central nucleotides matching TRBD1. Sequencing input: PBMCs. The CDR3: CASSLQTGVNTEAFF. The nucleotides are TGTGCCAGCAGCTTACAGACAGGGGTGAACACTGAAGCTTTCTTT.